The clone carrying this T cell receptor beta chain was seen a handful of times. Other DNA sequences in this specimen translate into the identical CDR3. Participants, about 18 to 95 years old, spanned under 30 US areas. Donors in Cohort 3 who had recovered were those with two negative PCRs, healthcare professional clearance, or resolution of their symptoms. This sample is drawn from a study of blood T cell repertoires in COVID-19. About the research overall: COVID-19 samples, acute and convalescent, were from the United States, Italy and Spain.

Sequencing used immunoSEQ multiplex PCR; TCRdb keeps in-frame clones, though not all of them. The sample has 150,000 to 250,000 clones; roughly 82% are singletons. V lost 6 bases and J 3 bases, leaving 6 bases between the germline ends. Germline V gene data show CDR1 as WNHNN and CDR2 as SYGVQD (reference sequence). The CDR3 is 11 amino acids. Sequenced: PBMCs or T cells enriched from blood (not recorded which). This chain links TRBV10-1 with TRBJ2-7; tentative D call: TRBD1 (5 bases). The source is a man aged 35 to 55 who had recovered from COVID-19. The CDR3 sequence is CASSQGYEQYF. CDR3 bases: TGCGCCAGCAGCCAGGGCTACGAGCAGTACTTC.